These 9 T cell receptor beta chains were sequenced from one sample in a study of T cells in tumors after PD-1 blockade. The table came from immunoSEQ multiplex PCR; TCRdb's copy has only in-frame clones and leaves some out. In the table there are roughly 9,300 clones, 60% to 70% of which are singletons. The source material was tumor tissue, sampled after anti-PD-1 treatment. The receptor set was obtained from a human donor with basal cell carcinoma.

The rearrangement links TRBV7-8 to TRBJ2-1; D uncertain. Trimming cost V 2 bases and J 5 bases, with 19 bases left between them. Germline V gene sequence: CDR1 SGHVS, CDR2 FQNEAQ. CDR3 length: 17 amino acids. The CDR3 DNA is TGTGCCAGCAGCTTACTAGATAGGTCGCTGTTACACAATGAGCAGTTCTTC. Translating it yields CASSLLDRSLLHNEQFF.

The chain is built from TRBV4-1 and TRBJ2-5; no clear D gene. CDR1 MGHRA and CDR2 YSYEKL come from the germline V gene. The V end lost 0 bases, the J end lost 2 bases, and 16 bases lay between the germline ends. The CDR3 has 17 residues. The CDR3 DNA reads TGCGCCAGCAGCCAAGATTCGGCAGGAGCCCAACAAGAGACCCAGTACTTC. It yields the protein CASSQDSAGAQQETQYF.

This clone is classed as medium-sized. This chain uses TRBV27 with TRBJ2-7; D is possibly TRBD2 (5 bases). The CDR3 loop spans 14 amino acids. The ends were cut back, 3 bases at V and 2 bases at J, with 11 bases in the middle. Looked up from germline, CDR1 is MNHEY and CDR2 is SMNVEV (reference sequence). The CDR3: CASSFGLRPYEQYF. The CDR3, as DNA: TGTGCCAGCAGTTTCGGACTCAGACCCTACGAGCAGTACTTC.

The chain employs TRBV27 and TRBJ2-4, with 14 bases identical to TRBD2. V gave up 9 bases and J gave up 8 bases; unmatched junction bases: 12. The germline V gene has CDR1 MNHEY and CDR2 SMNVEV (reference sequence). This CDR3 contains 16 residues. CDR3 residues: CASSGLAGGLGDIQYF. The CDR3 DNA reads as TGTGCCAGTTCTGGACTAGCGGGGGGCCTAGGAGACATTCAGTACTTC.

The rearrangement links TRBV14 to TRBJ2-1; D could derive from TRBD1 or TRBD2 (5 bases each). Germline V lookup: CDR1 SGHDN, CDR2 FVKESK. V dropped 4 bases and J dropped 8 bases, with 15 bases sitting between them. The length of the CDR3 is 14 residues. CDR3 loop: CASSLGRKLDEQFF. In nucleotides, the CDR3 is TGTGCCAGCAGCCTGGGACGGAAGTTAGATGAGCAGTTCTTC.

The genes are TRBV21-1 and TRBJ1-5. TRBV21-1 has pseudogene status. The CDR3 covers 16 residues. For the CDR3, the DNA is TGTGCCAGCAGCCCAAGAGGGCCTTTTAGCAATCAGCCCCAGCATTTT. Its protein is CASSPRGPFSNQPQHF.

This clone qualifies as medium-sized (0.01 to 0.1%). DNA of the CDR3: TGCAGCGTTTACGCAACACCGGGACAGGGGGCGTTAAACATTCAGTACTTC. Translated, it gives CSVYATPGQGALNIQYF. The chain carries TRBV29-1 and TRBJ2-4; 12 bases line up with TRBD1. This CDR3 region has 17 residues. From germline, CDR1 is SQVTM and CDR2 ANQGSEA. V shed 5 bases, J shed 6 bases, and the junction held 14 bases outside the gene matches.

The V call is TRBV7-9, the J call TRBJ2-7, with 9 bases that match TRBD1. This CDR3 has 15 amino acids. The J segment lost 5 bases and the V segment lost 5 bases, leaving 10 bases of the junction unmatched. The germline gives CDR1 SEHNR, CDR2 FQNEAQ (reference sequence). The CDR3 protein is CASSLSGTGTHEQYF. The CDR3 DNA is TGTGCCAGCAGCCTCTCCGGGACAGGGACCCACGAGCAGTACTTC.

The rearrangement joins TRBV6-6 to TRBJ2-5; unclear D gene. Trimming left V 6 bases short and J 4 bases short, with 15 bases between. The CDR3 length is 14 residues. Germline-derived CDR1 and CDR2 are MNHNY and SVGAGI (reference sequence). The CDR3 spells CASRPQKPGETQYF. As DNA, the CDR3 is TGTGCCAGCAGACCCCAAAAACCCGGAGAGACCCAGTACTTC.